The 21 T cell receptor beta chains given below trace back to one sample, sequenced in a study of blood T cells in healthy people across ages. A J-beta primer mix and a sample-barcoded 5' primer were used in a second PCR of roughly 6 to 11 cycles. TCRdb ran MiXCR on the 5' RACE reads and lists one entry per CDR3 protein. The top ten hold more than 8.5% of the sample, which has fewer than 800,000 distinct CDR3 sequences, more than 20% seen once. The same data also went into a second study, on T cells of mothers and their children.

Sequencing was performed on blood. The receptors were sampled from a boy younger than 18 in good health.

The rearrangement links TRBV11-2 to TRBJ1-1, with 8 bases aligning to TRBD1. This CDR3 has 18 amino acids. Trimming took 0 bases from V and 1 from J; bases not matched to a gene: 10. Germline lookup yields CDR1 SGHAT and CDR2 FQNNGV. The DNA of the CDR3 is TGTGCCAGCAGCTTAGAATCAACAGGGGGGCTTTCGAACACTGAAGCTTTCTTT. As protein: CASSLESTGGLSNTEAFF. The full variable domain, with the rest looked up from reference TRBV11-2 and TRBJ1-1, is EAGVAQSPRYKIIEKRQSVAFWCNPISGHATLYWYQQILGQGPKLLIQFQNNGVVDDSQLPKDRFSAERLKGVDSTLKIQPAKLEDSAVYLCASSLESTGGLSNTEAFFGQGTRLTVV.

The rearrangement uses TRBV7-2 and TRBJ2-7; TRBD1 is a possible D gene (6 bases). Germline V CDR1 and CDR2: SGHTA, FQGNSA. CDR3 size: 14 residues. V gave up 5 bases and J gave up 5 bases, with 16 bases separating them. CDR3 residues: CASSSQGSVNEQYF. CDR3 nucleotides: TGTGCCAGCAGCAGTCAGGGGTCGGTGAACGAGCAGTACTTC.

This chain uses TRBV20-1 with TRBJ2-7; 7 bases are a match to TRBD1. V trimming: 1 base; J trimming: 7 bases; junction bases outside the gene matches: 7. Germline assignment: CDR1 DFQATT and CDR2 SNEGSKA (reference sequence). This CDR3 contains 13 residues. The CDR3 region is CSARALQGWEQYF. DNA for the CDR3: TGCAGTGCTAGAGCCCTACAGGGGTGGGAGCAGTACTTC.

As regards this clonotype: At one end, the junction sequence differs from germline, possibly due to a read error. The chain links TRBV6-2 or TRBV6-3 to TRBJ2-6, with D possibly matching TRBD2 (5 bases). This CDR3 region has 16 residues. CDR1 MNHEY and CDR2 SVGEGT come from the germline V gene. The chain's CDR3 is CSSSYSGSSGANVLTF. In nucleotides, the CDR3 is TGTTCCAGCAGTTACTCGGGGAGCTCTGGGGCCAACGTCCTGACTTTC.

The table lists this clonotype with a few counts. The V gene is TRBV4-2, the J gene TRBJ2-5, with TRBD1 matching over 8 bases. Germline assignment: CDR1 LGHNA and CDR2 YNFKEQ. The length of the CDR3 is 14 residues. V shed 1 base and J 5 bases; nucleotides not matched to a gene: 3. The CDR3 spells CASSQGDRRETQYF. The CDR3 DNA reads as TGTGCCAGCAGCCAAGGGGACAGGAGGGAGACCCAGTACTTC.

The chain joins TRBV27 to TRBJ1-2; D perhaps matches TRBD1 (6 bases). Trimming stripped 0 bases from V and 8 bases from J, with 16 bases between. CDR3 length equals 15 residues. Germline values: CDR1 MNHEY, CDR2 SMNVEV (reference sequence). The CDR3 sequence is CASSLSSGAFGGYTF. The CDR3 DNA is TGTGCCAGCAGTTTATCGTCAGGGGCGTTTGGGGGCTACACCTTC.

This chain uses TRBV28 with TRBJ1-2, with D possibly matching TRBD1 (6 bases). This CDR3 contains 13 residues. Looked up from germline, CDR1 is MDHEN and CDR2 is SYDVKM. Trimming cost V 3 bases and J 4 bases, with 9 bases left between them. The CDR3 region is CASSFKGVYGYTF. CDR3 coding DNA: TGTGCCAGCAGTTTTAAGGGGGTCTATGGCTACACCTTC.

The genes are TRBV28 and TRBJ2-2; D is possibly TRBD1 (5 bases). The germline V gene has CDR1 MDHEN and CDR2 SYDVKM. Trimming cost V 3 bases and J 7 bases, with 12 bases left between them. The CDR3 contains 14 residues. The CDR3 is CASSFALGHGELFF. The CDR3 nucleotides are TGTGCCAGCAGTTTTGCCCTGGGGCACGGGGAGCTGTTTTTT.

Written as DNA, the CDR3 is TGTGCCAGCAGTTTAGAAGGACAGGGGAACACTGAAGCTTTCTTT. Its protein is CASSLEGQGNTEAFF. The chain links TRBV28 to TRBJ1-1; 8 bases map to TRBD1. The J segment lost 1 base and the V segment lost 2 bases, leaving 3 bases of the junction unmatched. This CDR3 has 15 residues. Germline CDR1 MDHEN, CDR2 SYDVKM. The full variable domain, with the rest looked up from reference TRBV28 and TRBJ1-1, is DVKVTQSSRYLVKRTGEKVFLECVQDMDHENMFWYRQDPGLGLRLIYFSYDVKMKEKGDIPEGYSVSREKKERFSLILESASTNQTSMYLCASSLEGQGNTEAFFGQGTRLTVV.

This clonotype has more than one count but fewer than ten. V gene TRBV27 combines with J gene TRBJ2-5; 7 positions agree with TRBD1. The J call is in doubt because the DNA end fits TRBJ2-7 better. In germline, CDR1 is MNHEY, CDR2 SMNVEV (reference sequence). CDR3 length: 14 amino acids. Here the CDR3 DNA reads TGTGCCAGCAGCCCCCGGACAGGCGACTACGAGCAGTACTTC. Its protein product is CASSPRTGDYEQYF.

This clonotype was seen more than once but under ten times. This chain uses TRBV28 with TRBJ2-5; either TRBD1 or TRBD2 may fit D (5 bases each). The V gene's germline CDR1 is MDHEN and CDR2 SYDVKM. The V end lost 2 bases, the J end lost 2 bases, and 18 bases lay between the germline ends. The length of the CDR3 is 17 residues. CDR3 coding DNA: TGTGCCAGCAGTTTAGTTATCAGAGGGGCAAGGCAAGAGACCCAGTACTTC. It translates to CASSLVIRGARQETQYF.

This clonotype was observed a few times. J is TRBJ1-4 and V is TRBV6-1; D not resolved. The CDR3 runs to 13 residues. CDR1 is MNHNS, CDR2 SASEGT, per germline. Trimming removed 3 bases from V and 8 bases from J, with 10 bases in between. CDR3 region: CASSEAGGEKLFF. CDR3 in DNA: TGTGCCAGCAGTGAGGCCGGTGGGGAAAAACTGTTTTTT.

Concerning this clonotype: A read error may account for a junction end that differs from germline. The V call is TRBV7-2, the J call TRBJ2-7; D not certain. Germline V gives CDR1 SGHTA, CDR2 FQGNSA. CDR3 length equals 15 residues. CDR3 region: CASSREVQEGYERYF. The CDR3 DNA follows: TGTGCCAGCAGCAGAGAGGTGCAGGAAGGATACGAGCGGTACTTC.

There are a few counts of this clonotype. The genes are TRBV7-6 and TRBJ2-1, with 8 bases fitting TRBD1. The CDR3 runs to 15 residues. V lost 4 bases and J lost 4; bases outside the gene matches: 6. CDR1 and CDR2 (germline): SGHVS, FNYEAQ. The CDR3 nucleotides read TGTGCCAGCAGCTCACCCGGGACAGGATACAATGAGCAGTTCTTC. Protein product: CASSSPGTGYNEQFF.

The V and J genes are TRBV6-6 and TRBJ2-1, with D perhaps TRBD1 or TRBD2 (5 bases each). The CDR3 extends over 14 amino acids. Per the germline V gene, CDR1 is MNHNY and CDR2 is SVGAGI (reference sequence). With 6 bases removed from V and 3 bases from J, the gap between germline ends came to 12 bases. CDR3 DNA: TGTGCCAGCAGATTCGACAGCGGCTACAATGAGCAGTTCTTC. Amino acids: CASRFDSGYNEQFF.

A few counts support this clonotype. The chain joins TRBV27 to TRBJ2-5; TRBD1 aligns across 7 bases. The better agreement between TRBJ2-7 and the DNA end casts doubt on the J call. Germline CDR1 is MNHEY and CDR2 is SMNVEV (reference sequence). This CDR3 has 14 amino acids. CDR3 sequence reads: CASSLGTEFYEQYF. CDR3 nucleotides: TGTGCCAGCAGTCTCGGGACAGAGTTCTACGAGCAGTACTTC.

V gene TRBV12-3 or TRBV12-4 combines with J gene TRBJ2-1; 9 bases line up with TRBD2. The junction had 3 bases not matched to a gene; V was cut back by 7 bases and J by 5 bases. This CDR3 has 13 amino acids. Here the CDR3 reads CASIIAGDNEQFF. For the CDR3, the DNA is TGTGCCAGCATAATAGCGGGGGACAATGAGCAGTTCTTC.

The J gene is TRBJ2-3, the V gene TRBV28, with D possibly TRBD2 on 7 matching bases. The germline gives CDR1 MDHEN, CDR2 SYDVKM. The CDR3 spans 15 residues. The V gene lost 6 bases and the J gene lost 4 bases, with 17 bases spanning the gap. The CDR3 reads CASSPSGEGADTQYF. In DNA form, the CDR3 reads TGTGCCAGCAGCCCCAGCGGGGAGGGGGCAGATACGCAGTATTTT.

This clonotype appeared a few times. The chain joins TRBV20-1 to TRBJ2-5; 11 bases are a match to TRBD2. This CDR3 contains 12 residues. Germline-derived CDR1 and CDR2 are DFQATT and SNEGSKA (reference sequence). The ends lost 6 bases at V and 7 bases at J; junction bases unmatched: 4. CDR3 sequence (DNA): TGCAGTGCCCTAGCGGGGGGTCTGACCCAGTACTTC. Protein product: CSALAGGLTQYF.

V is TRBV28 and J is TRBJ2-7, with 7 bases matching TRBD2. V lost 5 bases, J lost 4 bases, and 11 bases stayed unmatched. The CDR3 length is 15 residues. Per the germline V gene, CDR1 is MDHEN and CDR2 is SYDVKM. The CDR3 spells CASSPRGGGVYEQYF. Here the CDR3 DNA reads TGTGCCAGCAGTCCGAGGGGCGGGGGTGTTTACGAGCAGTACTTC.

In nucleotides, the CDR3 is TGTGCCAGCACCCAAGACCAATACGGGCATGAGCAGTTCTTC. It is translated as CASTQDQYGHEQFF. This chain connects TRBV25-1 to TRBJ2-1, with D hard to call. Between the trimmed V and J ends, which lost 7 bases and 8 bases, there was a span of 18 bases. The CDR3 is made up of 14 amino acids. Germline CDR1 reads MGHDK; CDR2 reads SYGVNS.